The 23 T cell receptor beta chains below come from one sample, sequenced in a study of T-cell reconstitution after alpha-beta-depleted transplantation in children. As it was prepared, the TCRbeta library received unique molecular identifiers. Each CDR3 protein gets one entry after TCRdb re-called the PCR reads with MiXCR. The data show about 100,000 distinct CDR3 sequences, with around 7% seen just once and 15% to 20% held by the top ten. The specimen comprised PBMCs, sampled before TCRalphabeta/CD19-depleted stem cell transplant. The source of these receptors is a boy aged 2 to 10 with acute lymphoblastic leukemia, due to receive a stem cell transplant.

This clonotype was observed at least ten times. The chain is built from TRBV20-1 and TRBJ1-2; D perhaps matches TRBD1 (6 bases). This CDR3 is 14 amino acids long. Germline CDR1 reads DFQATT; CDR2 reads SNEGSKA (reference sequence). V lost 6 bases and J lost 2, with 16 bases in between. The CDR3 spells CSAPPGGSNYGYTF. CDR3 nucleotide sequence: TGCAGTGCCCCTCCGGGGGGCTCCAACTATGGCTACACCTTC.

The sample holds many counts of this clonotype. In nucleotides, the CDR3 is TGTGCCAGCAGTTTAGGGGGAATTACATCAAAGCCCCAGCATTTT. Translating it yields CASSLGGITSKPQHF. The chain employs TRBV12-3 or TRBV12-4 and TRBJ1-5; D is unresolved. V lost 1 base to trimming and J lost 8 bases, with 15 bases between them. The CDR3 contains 15 residues.

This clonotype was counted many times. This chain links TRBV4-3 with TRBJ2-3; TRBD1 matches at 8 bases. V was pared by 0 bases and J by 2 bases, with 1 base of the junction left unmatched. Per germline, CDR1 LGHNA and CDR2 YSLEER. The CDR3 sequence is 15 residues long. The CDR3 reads CASSQETGATDTQYF. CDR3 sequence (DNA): TGCGCCAGCAGCCAAGAGACAGGGGCCACAGATACGCAGTATTTT.

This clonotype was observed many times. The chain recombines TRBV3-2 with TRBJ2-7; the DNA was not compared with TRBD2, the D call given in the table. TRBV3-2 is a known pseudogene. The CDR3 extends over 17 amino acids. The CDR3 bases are TGTGCCAGCAGCCCAGTTCCCCCCGGACTAGCGTTCCACGAGCAGTACTTC. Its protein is CASSPVPPGLAFHEQYF.

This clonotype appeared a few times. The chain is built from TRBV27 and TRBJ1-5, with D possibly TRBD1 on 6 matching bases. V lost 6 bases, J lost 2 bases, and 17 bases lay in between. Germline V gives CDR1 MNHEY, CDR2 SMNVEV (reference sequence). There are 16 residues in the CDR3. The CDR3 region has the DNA TGTGCCAGCAGAGGACAGAACCCTAGAGGCAATCAGCCCCAGCATTTT. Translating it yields CASRGQNPRGNQPQHF.

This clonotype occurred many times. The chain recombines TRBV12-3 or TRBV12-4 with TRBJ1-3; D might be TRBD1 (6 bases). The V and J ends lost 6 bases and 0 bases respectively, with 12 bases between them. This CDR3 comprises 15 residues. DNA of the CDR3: TGTGCCAGCAGCGCCGGACAGAGCTCTGGAAACACCATATATTTT. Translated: CASSAGQSSGNTIYF.

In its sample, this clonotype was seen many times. CDR3 bases: TGTGCCAGCACCCTCACGGCAGGTGGCTACGAGCAGTACTTC. It is translated as CASTLTAGGYEQYF. The chain couples TRBV27 to TRBJ2-7; D gene unclear. This CDR3 has 14 residues. Germline-derived CDR1 and CDR2 are MNHEY and SMNVEV (reference sequence). The ends were cut back, 7 bases at V and 3 bases at J, with 16 bases in the middle.

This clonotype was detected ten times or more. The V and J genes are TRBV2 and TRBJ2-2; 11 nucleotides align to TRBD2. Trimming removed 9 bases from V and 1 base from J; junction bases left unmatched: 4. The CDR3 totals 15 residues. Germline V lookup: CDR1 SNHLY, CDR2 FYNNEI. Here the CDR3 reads CASRTSGWNTGELFF. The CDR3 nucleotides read TGTGCCAGTCGGACTAGCGGGTGGAACACCGGGGAGCTGTTTTTT.

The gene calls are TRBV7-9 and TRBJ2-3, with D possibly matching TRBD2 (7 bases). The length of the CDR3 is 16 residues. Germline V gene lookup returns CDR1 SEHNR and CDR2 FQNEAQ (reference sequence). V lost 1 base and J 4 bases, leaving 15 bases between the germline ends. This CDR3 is CASSLGGGGAADTQYF. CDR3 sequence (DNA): TGTGCCAGCAGCTTAGGAGGCGGGGGCGCTGCAGATACGCAGTATTTT.

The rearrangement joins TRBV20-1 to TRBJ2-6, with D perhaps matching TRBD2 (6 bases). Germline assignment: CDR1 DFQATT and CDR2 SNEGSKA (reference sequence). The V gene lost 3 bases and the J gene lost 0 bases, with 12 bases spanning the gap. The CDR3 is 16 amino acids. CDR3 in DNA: TGCAGTGCTAGGATAGGGACTCCCTCTGGGGCCAACGTCCTGACTTTC. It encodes CSARIGTPSGANVLTF.

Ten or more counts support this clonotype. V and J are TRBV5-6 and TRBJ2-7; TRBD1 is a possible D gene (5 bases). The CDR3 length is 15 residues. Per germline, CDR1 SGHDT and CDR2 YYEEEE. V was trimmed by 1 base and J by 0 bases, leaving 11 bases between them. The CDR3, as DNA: TGTGCCAGCAGCTTGCTGCGGACACTCTCCTACGAGCAGTACTTC. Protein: CASSLLRTLSYEQYF.

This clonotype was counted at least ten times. The CDR3 region has the DNA TGTGCCAGCAGTCGCCCAGCGAACACAGATACGCAGTATTTT. Its protein product is CASSRPANTDTQYF. The chain is built from TRBV6-1 and TRBJ2-3; no clear D. Germline lookup yields CDR1 MNHNS and CDR2 SASEGT. V was cut by 5 bases and J by 2 bases, with 11 bases left in between. CDR3 length equals 14 residues.

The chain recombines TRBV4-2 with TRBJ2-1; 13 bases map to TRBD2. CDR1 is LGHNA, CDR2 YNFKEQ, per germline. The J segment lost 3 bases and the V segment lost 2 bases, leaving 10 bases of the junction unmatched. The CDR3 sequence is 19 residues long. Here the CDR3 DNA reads TGTGCCAGCAGCCAACGACTAGCGGGGGGCCTGGCGGACTACAATGAGCAGTTCTTC. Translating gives CASSQRLAGGLADYNEQFF.

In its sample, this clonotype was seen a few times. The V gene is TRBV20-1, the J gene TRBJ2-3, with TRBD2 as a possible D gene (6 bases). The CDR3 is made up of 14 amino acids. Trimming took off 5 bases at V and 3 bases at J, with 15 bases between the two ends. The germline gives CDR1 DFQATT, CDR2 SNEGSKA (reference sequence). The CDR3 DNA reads TGCAGTGCTGCCCCCGGGAGTGGGACAGATACGCAGTATTTT. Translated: CSAAPGSGTDTQYF.

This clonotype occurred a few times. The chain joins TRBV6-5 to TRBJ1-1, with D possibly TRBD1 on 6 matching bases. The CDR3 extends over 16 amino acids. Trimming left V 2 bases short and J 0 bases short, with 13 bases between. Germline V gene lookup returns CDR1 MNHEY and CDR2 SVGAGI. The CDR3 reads CASSYTRGSLNTEAFF. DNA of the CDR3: TGTGCCAGCAGTTACACGAGGGGGAGTTTGAACACTGAAGCTTTCTTT.

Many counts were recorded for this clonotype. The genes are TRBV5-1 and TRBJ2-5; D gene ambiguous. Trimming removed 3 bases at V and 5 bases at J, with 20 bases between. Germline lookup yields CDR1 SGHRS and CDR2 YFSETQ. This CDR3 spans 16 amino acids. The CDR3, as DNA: TGCGCCAGCAGCTCCCCCAACCCTGCCCCCGCCGAGACCCAGTACTTC. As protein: CASSSPNPAPAETQYF.

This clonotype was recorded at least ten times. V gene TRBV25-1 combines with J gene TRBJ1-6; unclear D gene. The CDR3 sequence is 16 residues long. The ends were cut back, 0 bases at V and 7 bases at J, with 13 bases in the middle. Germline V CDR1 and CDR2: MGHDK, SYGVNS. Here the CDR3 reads CASSEYRGTANSPLHF. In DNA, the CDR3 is TGTGCCAGCAGTGAATATCGAGGAACGGCGAATTCACCCCTCCACTTT.

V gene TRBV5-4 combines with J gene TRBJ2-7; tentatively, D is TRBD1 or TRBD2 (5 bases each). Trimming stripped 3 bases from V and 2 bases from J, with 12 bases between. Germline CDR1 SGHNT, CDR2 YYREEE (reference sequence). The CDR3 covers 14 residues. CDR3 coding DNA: TGTGCCAGCAGCTGGGTACCGGGACCCTACGAGCAGTACTTC. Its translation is CASSWVPGPYEQYF.

The CDR3 DNA follows: TGTGCCAGCAGCTTAGTGGGCCTTAAACAGTACTTC. Residues: CASSLVGLKQYF. V is TRBV7-9 and J is TRBJ2-7; no reliable D call. The CDR3 length is 12 residues. Germline values: CDR1 SEHNR, CDR2 FQNEAQ (reference sequence). V was cut by 1 base and J by 10 bases, with 11 bases left in between.

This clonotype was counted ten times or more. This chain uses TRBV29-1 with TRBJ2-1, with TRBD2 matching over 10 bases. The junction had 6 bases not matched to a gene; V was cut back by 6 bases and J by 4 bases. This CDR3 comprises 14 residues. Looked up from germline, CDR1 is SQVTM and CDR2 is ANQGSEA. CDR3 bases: TGCAGCGTAGGCCCTAGCGGGGGATACAATGAGCAGTTCTTC. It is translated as CSVGPSGGYNEQFF.

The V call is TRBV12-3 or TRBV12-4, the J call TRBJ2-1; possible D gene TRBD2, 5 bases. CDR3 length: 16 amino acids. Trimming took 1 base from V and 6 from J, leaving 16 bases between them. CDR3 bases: TGTGCCAGCAGTTTAGATGGACGACTACTCTCCAATGAGCAGTTCTTC. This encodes CASSLDGRLLSNEQFF.

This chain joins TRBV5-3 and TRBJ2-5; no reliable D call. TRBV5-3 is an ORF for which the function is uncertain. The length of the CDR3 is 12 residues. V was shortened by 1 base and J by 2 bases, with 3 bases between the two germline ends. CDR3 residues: CARSLRQETQYF. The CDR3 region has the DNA TGTGCCAGAAGCTTGCGGCAAGAGACCCAGTACTTC.

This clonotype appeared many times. The CDR3 spells CASSKTPPLNNEQFF. The CDR3 region has the DNA TGCGCCAGCAGCAAGACCCCACCACTTAACAATGAGCAGTTCTTC. The rearrangement joins TRBV4-3 to TRBJ2-1; D gene unclear. V lost 5 bases and J 5 bases, leaving 16 bases between the germline ends. Germline V gene sequence: CDR1 LGHNA, CDR2 YSLEER. The CDR3 is 15 residues long.